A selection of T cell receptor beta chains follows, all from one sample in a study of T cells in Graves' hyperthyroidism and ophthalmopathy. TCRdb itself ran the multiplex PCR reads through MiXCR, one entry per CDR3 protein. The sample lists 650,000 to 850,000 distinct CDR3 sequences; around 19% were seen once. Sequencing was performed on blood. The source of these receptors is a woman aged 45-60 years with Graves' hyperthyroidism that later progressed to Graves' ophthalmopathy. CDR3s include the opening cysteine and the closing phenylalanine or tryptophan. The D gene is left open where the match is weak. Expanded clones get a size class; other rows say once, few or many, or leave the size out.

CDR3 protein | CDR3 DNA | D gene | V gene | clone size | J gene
CASSVVGGSEKLFF | TGTGCCAGCAGCGTAGTCGGGGGAAGTGAAAAACTGTTTTTT | - | TRBV9 | - | TRBJ1-4
CAWSRDIYEQYF | TGTGCCTGGAGCAGGGATATCTACGAGCAGTACTTC | - | TRBV30 | few | TRBJ2-7
CASSVLALSTDTQYF | TGTGCCAGCAGCGTATTAGCACTGAGCACAGATACGCAGTATTTT | - | TRBV9 | few | TRBJ2-3
CASSATQGDHTEAFF | TGTGCCAGCAGCGCGACACAGGGGGATCACACTGAAGCTTTCTTT | TRBD1 | TRBV11-2 | many | TRBJ1-1
CAWRIYNRNTGELFF | TGTGCCTGGAGAATATATAACAGAAACACCGGGGAGCTGTTTTTT | - | TRBV30 | many | TRBJ2-2
CATTDRLNTEAFF | TGCGCCACCACGGACAGATTGAACACCGAAGCTTTCTTT | - | TRBV10-2 | many | TRBJ1-1
CASSLVLARAAEQYF | TGTGCCAGCAGCTTAGTTTTGGCCCGGGCAGCCGAGCAGTACTTC | - | TRBV11-2 | many | TRBJ2-7
CASSGGGYGYTF | TGCGCCAGCAGCGGGGGGGGCTATGGCTACACCTTC | - | TRBV5-1 | many | TRBJ1-2
CASSFLRVQGGYGYTF | TGTGCCAGCAGCTTCTTACGAGTTCAGGGAGGCTATGGCTACACCTTC | - | TRBV27 | - | TRBJ1-2
CAWSVGTGSNTQYF | TGTGCCTGGAGTGTAGGGACAGGGTCAAATACGCAGTATTTT | TRBD1 | TRBV30 | many | TRBJ2-3
CASSPPAGSYEQYF | TGTGCCAGCTCACCCCCGGCAGGGAGCTACGAGCAGTACTTC | - | TRBV18 | many | TRBJ2-7
CASSLERNRRFSYTF | TGTGCCAGCAGCTTAGAAAGGAACAGGCGGTTTAGCTACACCTTC | - | TRBV7-2 | many | TRBJ1-2
CASSDGQSGGTDTQYF | TGTGCCAGCAGTGATGGACAGTCAGGGGGCACAGATACGCAGTATTTT | - | TRBV12-3/TRBV12-4 | many | TRBJ2-3
CASSSQTGAGQETQYF | TGTGCCAGCAGCTCCCAGACAGGGGCAGGACAAGAGACCCAGTACTTC | TRBD1 | TRBV7-9 | many | TRBJ2-5